This T cell receptor (beta chain) originates from a study of blood T cells in healthy people across ages. This clonotype was seen a few times. Trimming took off 5 bases at V and 0 bases at J, with 14 bases between the two ends. Germline CDR1 reads DFQATT; CDR2 reads SNEGSKA (reference sequence). This CDR3 region has 15 residues. Alongside a J-beta primer mix, a sample-barcoded 5' primer served in a second PCR lasting roughly 7 to 11 cycles. One entry per CDR3 protein, called by TCRdb with MiXCR from the 5' RACE reads. Among about 800,000 distinct CDR3 sequences listed, around 25% were seen once. These data also formed part of another study, on T cells of mothers and their children. That work adds: Related and unrelated pairs show TCR recombination output that thymic selection shapes similarly.

The chain employs TRBV20-1 and TRBJ2-4; no firm D call. The source material was blood. This TCR came from a boy aged 5-17 years in good health. The CDR3 sequence: CSAPDSLVAKNIQYF. CDR3 nucleotides: TGCAGTGCTCCTGATAGTTTGGTAGCCAAAAACATTCAGTACTTC.